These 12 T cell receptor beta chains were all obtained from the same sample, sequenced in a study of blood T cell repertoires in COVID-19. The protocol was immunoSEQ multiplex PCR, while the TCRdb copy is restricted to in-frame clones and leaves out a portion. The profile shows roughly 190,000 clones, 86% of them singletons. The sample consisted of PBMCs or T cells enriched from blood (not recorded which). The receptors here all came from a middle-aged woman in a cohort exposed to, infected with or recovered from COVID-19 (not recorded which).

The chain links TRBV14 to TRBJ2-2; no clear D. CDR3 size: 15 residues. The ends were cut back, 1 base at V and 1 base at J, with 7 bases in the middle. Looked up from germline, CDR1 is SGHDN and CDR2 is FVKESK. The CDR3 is CASSQVNLNTGELFF. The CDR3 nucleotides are TGTGCCAGCAGCCAAGTCAACTTGAACACCGGGGAGCTGTTTTTT. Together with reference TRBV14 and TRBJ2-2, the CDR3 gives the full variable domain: EAGVTQFPSHSVIEKGQTVTLRCDPISGHDNLYWYRRVMGKEIKFLLHFVKESKQDESGMPNNRFLAERTGGTYSTLKVQPAELEDSGVYFCASSQVNLNTGELFFGEGSRLTVL.

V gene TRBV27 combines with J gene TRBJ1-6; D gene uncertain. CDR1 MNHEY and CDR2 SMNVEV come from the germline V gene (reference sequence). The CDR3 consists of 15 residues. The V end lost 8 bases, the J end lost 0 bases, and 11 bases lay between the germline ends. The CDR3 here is CASRLGSSYNSPLHF. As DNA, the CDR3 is TGTGCCAGCCGTCTGGGGAGCTCCTATAATTCACCCCTCCACTTT.

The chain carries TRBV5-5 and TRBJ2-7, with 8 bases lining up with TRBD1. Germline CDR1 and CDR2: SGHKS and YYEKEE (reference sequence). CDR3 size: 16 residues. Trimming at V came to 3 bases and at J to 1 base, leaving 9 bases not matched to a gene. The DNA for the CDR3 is TGTGCCAGCAGCTCTGAATGGACAGGGATATCCTACGAGCAGTACTTC. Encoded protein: CASSSEWTGISYEQYF.

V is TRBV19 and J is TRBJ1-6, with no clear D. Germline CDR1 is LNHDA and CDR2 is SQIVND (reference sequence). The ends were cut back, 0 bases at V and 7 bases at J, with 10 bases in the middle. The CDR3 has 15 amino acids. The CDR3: CASSIDRLHNSPLHF. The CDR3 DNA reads TGTGCCAGTAGTATAGATCGACTGCACAATTCACCCCTCCACTTT.

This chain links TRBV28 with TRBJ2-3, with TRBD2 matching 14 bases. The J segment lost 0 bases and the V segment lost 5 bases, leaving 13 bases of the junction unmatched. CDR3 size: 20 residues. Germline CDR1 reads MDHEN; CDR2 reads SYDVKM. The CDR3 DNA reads TGTGCCAGCAGTCCAGCACCCGGGACTAGCGGGGGCCCGAGCACAGATACGCAGTATTTT. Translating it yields CASSPAPGTSGGPSTDTQYF.

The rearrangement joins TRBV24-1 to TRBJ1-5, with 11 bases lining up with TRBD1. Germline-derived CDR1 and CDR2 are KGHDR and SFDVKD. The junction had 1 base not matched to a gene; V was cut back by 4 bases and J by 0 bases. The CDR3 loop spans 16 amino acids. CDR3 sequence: CATSDGTGGSNQPQHF. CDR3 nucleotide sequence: TGTGCCACCAGTGACGGGACAGGGGGTAGCAATCAGCCCCAGCATTTT.

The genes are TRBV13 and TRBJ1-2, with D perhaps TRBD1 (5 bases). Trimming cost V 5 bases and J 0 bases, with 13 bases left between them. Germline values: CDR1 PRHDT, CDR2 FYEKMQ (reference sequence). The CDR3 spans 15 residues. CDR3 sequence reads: CASSPRTSSNYGYTF. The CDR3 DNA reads TGTGCCAGCAGCCCTCGGACATCCTCTAACTATGGCTACACCTTC. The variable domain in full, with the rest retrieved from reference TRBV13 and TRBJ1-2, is AAGVIQSPRHLIKEKRETATLKCYPIPRHDTVYWYQQGPGQDPQFLISFYEKMQSDKGSIPDRFSAQQFSDYHSELNMSSLELGDSALYFCASSPRTSSNYGYTFGSGTRLTVV.

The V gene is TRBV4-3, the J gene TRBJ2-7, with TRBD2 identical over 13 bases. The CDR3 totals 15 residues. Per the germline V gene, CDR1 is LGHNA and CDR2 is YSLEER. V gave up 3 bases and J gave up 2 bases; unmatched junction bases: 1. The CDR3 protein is CASSHGTSGTYEQYF. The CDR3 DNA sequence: TGCGCCAGCAGCCACGGGACTAGCGGGACCTACGAGCAGTACTTC.

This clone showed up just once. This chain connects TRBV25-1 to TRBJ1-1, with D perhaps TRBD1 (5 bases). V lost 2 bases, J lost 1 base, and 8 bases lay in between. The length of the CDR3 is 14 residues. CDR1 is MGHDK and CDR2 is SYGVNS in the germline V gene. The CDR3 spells CASSEQGTNTEAFF. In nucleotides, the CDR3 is TGTGCCAGCAGTGAACAGGGTACGAACACTGAAGCTTTCTTT.

CDR3 sequence (DNA): TGTGCCAGCAGACCACTAGCGCCCTACAATGAGCAGTTCTTC. Encoded protein: CASRPLAPYNEQFF. The chain joins TRBV27 to TRBJ2-1, with 7 bases matching TRBD2. The CDR3 contains 14 residues. With V trimmed by 6 bases and J by 2 bases, 4 bases remained unmatched. CDR1 is MNHEY and CDR2 is SMNVEV in the germline V gene (reference sequence).

Written as DNA, the CDR3 is TGTGCCAGCAGTCAGGGGGGCAGCCTTTCCTACGAGCAGTACTTC. It yields the protein CASSQGGSLSYEQYF. The rearrangement links TRBV2 to TRBJ2-5, with a tentative D call TRBD1 (7 bases). Gene TRBJ2-7 matches the end of the DNA better, so the J call may be wrong. The CDR3 runs 15 residues. Germline values: CDR1 SNHLY, CDR2 FYNNEI.

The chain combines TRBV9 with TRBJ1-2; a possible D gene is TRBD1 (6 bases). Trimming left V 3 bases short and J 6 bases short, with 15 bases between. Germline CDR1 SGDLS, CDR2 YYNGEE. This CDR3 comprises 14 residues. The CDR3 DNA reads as TGTGCCAGCAGCGGAAGTGGGGGCCCCAATGGCTACACCTTC. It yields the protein CASSGSGGPNGYTF.